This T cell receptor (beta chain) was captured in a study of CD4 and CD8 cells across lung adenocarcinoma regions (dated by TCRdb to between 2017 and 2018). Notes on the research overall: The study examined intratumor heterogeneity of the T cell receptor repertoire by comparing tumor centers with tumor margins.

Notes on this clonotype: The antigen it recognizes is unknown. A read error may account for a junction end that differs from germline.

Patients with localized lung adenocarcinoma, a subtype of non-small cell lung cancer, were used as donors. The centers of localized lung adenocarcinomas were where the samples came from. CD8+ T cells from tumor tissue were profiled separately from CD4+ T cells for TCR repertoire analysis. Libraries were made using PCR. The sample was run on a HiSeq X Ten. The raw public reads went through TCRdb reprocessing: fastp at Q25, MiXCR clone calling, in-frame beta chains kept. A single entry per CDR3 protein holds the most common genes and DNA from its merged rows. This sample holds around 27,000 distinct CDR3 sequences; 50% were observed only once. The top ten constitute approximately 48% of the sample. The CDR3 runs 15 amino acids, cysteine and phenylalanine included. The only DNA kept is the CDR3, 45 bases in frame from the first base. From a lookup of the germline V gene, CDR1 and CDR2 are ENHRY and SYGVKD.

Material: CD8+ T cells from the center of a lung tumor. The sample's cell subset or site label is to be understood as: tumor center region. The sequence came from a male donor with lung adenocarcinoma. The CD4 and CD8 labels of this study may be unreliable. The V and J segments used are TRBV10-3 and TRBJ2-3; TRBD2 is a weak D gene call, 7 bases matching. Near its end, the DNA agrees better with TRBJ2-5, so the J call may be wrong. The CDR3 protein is CATGRGGRDQDTQYF. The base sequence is TGTGCCACGGGGCGCGGGGGCCGTGATCAAGACACCCAGTACTTC.